Listed below are T cell receptor beta chains from one sample, sequenced in a study of identical twins. Via MiXCR, TCRdb re-called the 5' RACE reads, giving one row per CDR3 protein. The table includes some 630,000 distinct CDR3 sequences, around 7.5% detected once. These data were also reused for a study on yellow fever vaccine responses in identical twins.

The sequencing input was PBMCs. The receptors stem from a woman aged 18-30 years in good health. Each CDR3 is given with its conserved first and last residue. Each record gives: clone size, V gene, J gene, D gene, CDR3 protein, CDR3 DNA. A D gene is named only where the DNA matches it firmly. The size of a clone is reported for some rows only, either as once, few or many, or as a class for expanded clones.

abundance: few
v_gene: TRBV2
j_gene: TRBJ1-1
d_gene: -
CDR3aa: CASRADAGAGTEAFF
CDR3nt: TGTGCCAGCAGAGCCGATGCGGGGGCGGGAACTGAAGCTTTCTTT

abundance: -
v_gene: TRBV7-3
j_gene: TRBJ2-2
d_gene: TRBD2
CDR3aa: CASSLRLAGGPPGELFF
CDR3nt: TGTGCCAGCAGCTTGAGACTAGCGGGAGGGCCACCGGGGGAGCTGTTTTTT

abundance: many
v_gene: TRBV5-1
j_gene: TRBJ2-1
d_gene: -
CDR3aa: CASSGIGSPYNEQFF
CDR3nt: TGCGCCAGCAGCGGAATAGGTTCCCCCTACAATGAGCAGTTCTTC

abundance: -
v_gene: TRBV6-2/TRBV6-3
j_gene: TRBJ1-1
d_gene: -
CDR3aa: CASSSLLSNTEAFF
CDR3nt: TGTGCCAGCAGTTCTCTGCTATCGAACACTGAAGCTTTCTTT

abundance: many
v_gene: TRBV14
j_gene: TRBJ2-7
d_gene: TRBD2
CDR3aa: CASSERNSGGIDEQYF
CDR3nt: TGTGCCAGCAGCGAGCGGAATAGCGGGGGTATCGACGAGCAGTACTTC

abundance: many
v_gene: TRBV28
j_gene: TRBJ2-7
d_gene: -
CDR3aa: CASSFVRTFSYEQYF
CDR3nt: TGTGCCAGCAGTTTCGTGCGCACATTCTCCTACGAGCAGTACTTC

abundance: few
v_gene: TRBV27
j_gene: TRBJ2-1
d_gene: TRBD2
CDR3aa: CASSLLTSGRNEQFF
CDR3nt: TGTGCCAGCAGTTTATTGACTAGCGGGCGTAATGAGCAGTTCTTC

abundance: few
v_gene: TRBV20-1
j_gene: TRBJ2-4
d_gene: -
CDR3aa: CSARAKGALAKNIQYF
CDR3nt: TGCAGTGCTAGAGCGAAAGGGGCCTTAGCCAAAAACATTCAGTACTTC

abundance: -
v_gene: TRBV19
j_gene: TRBJ2-1
d_gene: TRBD2
CDR3aa: CASSPGSAGGVYNGQFF
CDR3nt: TGTGCCAGTAGTCCGGGCTCGGCGGGAGGGGTCTACAATGGGCAGTTCTTC

abundance: few
v_gene: TRBV5-1
j_gene: TRBJ1-2
d_gene: -
CDR3aa: CASSLVDGTPDGYTF
CDR3nt: TGCGCCAGCAGCTTGGTTGACGGGACACCAGATGGCTACACCTTC

abundance: many
v_gene: TRBV2
j_gene: TRBJ2-2
d_gene: -
CDR3aa: CAGGSGNTGELFF
CDR3nt: TGTGCCGGGGGGAGCGGGAACACCGGGGAGCTGTTTTTT

abundance: many
v_gene: TRBV5-1
j_gene: TRBJ2-3
d_gene: -
CDR3aa: CASSLEGGQDTQYF
CDR3nt: TGCGCCAGCAGCTTGGAGGGGGGCCAAGATACGCAGTATTTT

abundance: many
v_gene: TRBV29-1
j_gene: TRBJ2-1
d_gene: -
CDR3aa: CSVEKLAVRVNEQFF
CDR3nt: TGCAGCGTTGAGAAACTAGCCGTAAGGGTCAATGAGCAGTTCTTC

abundance: -
v_gene: TRBV20-1
j_gene: TRBJ2-1
d_gene: TRBD2
CDR3aa: CSARDFGLAGVGSYNEQFF
CDR3nt: TGCAGTGCTAGAGATTTCGGTCTAGCGGGAGTAGGGTCCTACAATGAGCAGTTCTTC

abundance: -
v_gene: TRBV5-1
j_gene: TRBJ1-3
d_gene: -
CDR3aa: CASSLSSGSGNTIYF
CDR3nt: TGCGCCAGCAGCTTGTCTTCGGGCTCTGGAAACACCATATATTTT

abundance: few
v_gene: TRBV28
j_gene: TRBJ2-5
d_gene: TRBD1
CDR3aa: CASTKTGIPQETQYF
CDR3nt: TGTGCCAGCACCAAGACAGGGATCCCCCAAGAGACCCAGTACTTC

abundance: -
v_gene: TRBV7-3
j_gene: TRBJ2-1
d_gene: TRBD2
CDR3aa: CASSDPAGGLNEQFF
CDR3nt: TGTGCCAGCAGCGACCCAGCGGGAGGGCTTAATGAGCAGTTCTTC

abundance: many
v_gene: TRBV27
j_gene: TRBJ1-4
d_gene: -
CDR3aa: CASSPTGRGVMFF
CDR3nt: TGTGCCAGCAGTCCAACCGGGAGGGGGGTGATGTTTTTT

abundance: few
v_gene: TRBV28
j_gene: TRBJ1-2
d_gene: TRBD1
CDR3aa: CASSRNRGLGDGYTF
CDR3nt: TGTGCCAGCAGTCGAAACAGGGGGCTTGGGGATGGCTACACCTTC

abundance: few
v_gene: TRBV3-1
j_gene: TRBJ2-1
d_gene: -
CDR3aa: CASSQRRGSYNEQFF
CDR3nt: TGTGCCAGCAGCCAGAGGAGGGGCTCCTACAATGAGCAGTTCTTC

abundance: few
v_gene: TRBV14
j_gene: TRBJ1-1
d_gene: -
CDR3aa: CASSPQGWRGENTEAFF
CDR3nt: TGTGCCAGCAGCCCCCAGGGATGGAGGGGAGAGAACACTGAAGCTTTCTTT

abundance: many
v_gene: TRBV7-9
j_gene: TRBJ2-1
d_gene: TRBD2
CDR3aa: CASSTLAGGSYNEQFF
CDR3nt: TGTGCCAGCAGCACCCTAGCGGGGGGGTCCTACAATGAGCAGTTCTTC

abundance: few
v_gene: TRBV20-1
j_gene: TRBJ2-3
d_gene: -
CDR3aa: CSASAGLGPDTQYF
CDR3nt: TGCAGTGCTAGCGCCGGGTTGGGCCCAGATACGCAGTATTTT

abundance: few
v_gene: TRBV2
j_gene: TRBJ2-5
d_gene: -
CDR3aa: CASIRIETQYF
CDR3nt: TGTGCCAGCATTCGGATAGAGACCCAGTACTTC

abundance: many
v_gene: TRBV20-1
j_gene: TRBJ1-1
d_gene: TRBD1
CDR3aa: CSALGQGRTEAFF
CDR3nt: TGCAGTGCTCTCGGACAGGGTCGCACTGAAGCTTTCTTT

abundance: -
v_gene: TRBV4-1
j_gene: TRBJ2-5
d_gene: -
CDR3aa: CASSQTQGLEQETQYF
CDR3nt: TGCGCCAGCAGCCAAACCCAAGGGCTAGAACAAGAGACCCAGTACTTC

abundance: many
v_gene: TRBV10-3
j_gene: TRBJ1-6
d_gene: -
CDR3aa: CAISGQRGTTSPLHF
CDR3nt: TGTGCCATCAGTGGCCAAAGGGGAACGACTTCACCCCTCCACTTT

abundance: many
v_gene: TRBV3-1
j_gene: TRBJ1-1
d_gene: TRBD1
CDR3aa: CASRGTGDFTEAFF
CDR3nt: TGTGCCAGCAGGGGGACAGGGGATTTCACTGAAGCTTTCTTT

abundance: -
v_gene: TRBV12-3/TRBV12-4
j_gene: TRBJ1-1
d_gene: -
CDR3aa: CASRHRDAEAFF
CDR3nt: TGTGCCAGCAGACACCGGGACGCTGAAGCTTTCTTT

abundance: many
v_gene: TRBV3-1
j_gene: TRBJ1-1
d_gene: -
CDR3aa: CASSQGTVNTEAFF
CDR3nt: TGTGCCAGCAGCCAAGGGACGGTGAACACTGAAGCTTTCTTT

abundance: few
v_gene: TRBV28
j_gene: TRBJ2-3
d_gene: TRBD1
CDR3aa: CAIQDRVGDTQYF
CDR3nt: TGTGCCATTCAGGACAGGGTAGGGGATACGCAGTATTTT

abundance: few
v_gene: TRBV29-1
j_gene: TRBJ2-5
d_gene: TRBD2
CDR3aa: CSVEPALAAKWSQYF
CDR3nt: TGCAGCGTTGAACCGGCGCTAGCGGCCAAGTGGTCCCAGTACTTC

abundance: few
v_gene: TRBV5-1
j_gene: TRBJ2-3
d_gene: TRBD2
CDR3aa: CASTFGTSGRPRGSTDTQYF
CDR3nt: TGCGCCAGCACCTTCGGGACTAGCGGGAGGCCTAGGGGAAGCACAGATACGCAGTATTTT

abundance: many
v_gene: TRBV12-3/TRBV12-4
j_gene: TRBJ2-5
d_gene: -
CDR3aa: CASSLAAVPETQYF
CDR3nt: TGTGCCAGCAGTTTAGCGGCAGTACCAGAGACCCAGTACTTC

abundance: few
v_gene: TRBV7-9
j_gene: TRBJ2-1
d_gene: TRBD2
CDR3aa: CASSLTSGADEQFF
CDR3nt: TGTGCCAGCAGCTTAACTAGCGGGGCTGATGAGCAGTTCTTC

abundance: few
v_gene: TRBV7-8
j_gene: TRBJ2-1
d_gene: TRBD2
CDR3aa: CASSSAGLAGVNEQFF
CDR3nt: TGTGCCAGCAGCTCCGCGGGACTAGCGGGAGTCAATGAGCAGTTCTTC

abundance: -
v_gene: TRBV5-1
j_gene: TRBJ1-2
d_gene: -
CDR3aa: CASSLTYQSLYGYTF
CDR3nt: TGCGCCAGCAGCTTGACGTATCAGTCACTCTATGGCTACACCTTC

abundance: -
v_gene: TRBV20-1
j_gene: TRBJ2-5
d_gene: TRBD1
CDR3aa: CSARKDRGAPTQHF
CDR3nt: TGCAGTGCTAGGAAGGACAGGGGGGCCCCTACCCAGCACTTC

abundance: few
v_gene: TRBV6-1
j_gene: TRBJ1-1
d_gene: TRBD1
CDR3aa: CASRPTTGVIEAFF
CDR3nt: TGTGCCAGCAGACCGACGACAGGGGTTATTGAAGCTTTCTTT

abundance: many
v_gene: TRBV5-5
j_gene: TRBJ1-1
d_gene: -
CDR3aa: CASRSQENTEAFF
CDR3nt: TGTGCCAGCAGATCACAGGAGAACACTGAAGCTTTCTTT

abundance: many
v_gene: TRBV7-9
j_gene: TRBJ2-3
d_gene: -
CDR3aa: CASSLGGGLFTDTQYF
CDR3nt: TGTGCCAGCAGCTTAGGCGGAGGACTGTTCACAGATACGCAGTATTTT

abundance: many
v_gene: TRBV2
j_gene: TRBJ1-1
d_gene: -
CDR3aa: CASSSRGGQNTEAFF
CDR3nt: TGTGCCAGCAGCTCAAGGGGAGGGCAGAACACTGAAGCTTTCTTT

abundance: many
v_gene: TRBV29-1
j_gene: TRBJ2-2
d_gene: TRBD1
CDR3aa: CSVEGRDRFGNGELFF
CDR3nt: TGCAGCGTTGAAGGCCGGGACAGGTTCGGTAACGGGGAGCTGTTTTTT

abundance: -
v_gene: TRBV25-1
j_gene: TRBJ2-3
d_gene: TRBD1
CDR3aa: CASSEYGTVTDTQYF
CDR3nt: TGTGCCAGCAGTGAATACGGGACAGTCACAGATACGCAGTATTTT

abundance: -
v_gene: TRBV2
j_gene: TRBJ2-1
d_gene: -
CDR3aa: CASSEVDFYNEQFF
CDR3nt: TGTGCCAGCAGTGAGGTGGACTTCTACAATGAGCAGTTCTTC

abundance: -
v_gene: TRBV29-1
j_gene: TRBJ2-3
d_gene: TRBD2
CDR3aa: CSVTSGSRTDTQYF
CDR3nt: TGCAGCGTAACTAGCGGGAGTCGAACAGATACGCAGTATTTT

abundance: many
v_gene: TRBV20-1
j_gene: TRBJ1-5
d_gene: TRBD1
CDR3aa: CSAQTGVDNQPQHF
CDR3nt: TGCAGTGCCCAGACAGGGGTTGACAATCAGCCCCAGCATTTT

abundance: many
v_gene: TRBV5-5
j_gene: TRBJ2-7
d_gene: -
CDR3aa: CASSLEPDYEQYF
CDR3nt: TGTGCCAGCAGCTTGGAGCCAGACTACGAGCAGTACTTC